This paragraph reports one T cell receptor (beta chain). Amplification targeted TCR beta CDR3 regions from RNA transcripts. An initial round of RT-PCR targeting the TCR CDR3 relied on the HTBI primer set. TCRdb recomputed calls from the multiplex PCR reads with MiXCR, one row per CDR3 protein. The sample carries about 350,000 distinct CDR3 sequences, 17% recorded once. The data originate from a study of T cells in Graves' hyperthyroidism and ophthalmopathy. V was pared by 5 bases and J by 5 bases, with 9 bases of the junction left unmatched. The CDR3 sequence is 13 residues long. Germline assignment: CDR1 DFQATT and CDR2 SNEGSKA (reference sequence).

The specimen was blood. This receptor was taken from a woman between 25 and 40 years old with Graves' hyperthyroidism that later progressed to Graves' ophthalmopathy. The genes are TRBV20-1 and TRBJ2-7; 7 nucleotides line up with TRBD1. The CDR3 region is CSAFNRGTHEQYF. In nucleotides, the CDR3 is TGCAGTGCTTTTAACAGGGGAACCCACGAGCAGTACTTC.